The 28 T cell receptor beta chains listed next were all sequenced from one sample in a study of beta chain features in type 1 diabetes. The study reverse transcribed the entire isolated RNA, so it sequenced expressed TCRB transcripts. Generated by immunoSEQ multiplex PCR, the TCRdb table keeps only in-frame clones and is missing some. The sample has almost 350,000 clones; about 20% are singletons. The specimen sequenced was naive CD4+ T cells from blood. These receptors were obtained from a woman between 18 and 29 years old in good health.

This clone was seen only a few times. V usage is TRBV25-1 and J usage is TRBJ2-3, with D unresolved. The CDR3 extends over 11 amino acids. V dropped 6 bases and J dropped 4 bases, with 5 bases sitting between them. Germline V gene sequence: CDR1 MGHDK, CDR2 SYGVNS. CDR3 sequence reads: CASRYSDTQYF. CDR3 nucleotides: TGTGCCAGCAGGTATTCAGATACGCAGTATTTT.

This clone was counted between two and nine times. This sequence joins TRBV10-3 and TRBJ2-5; D is uncertain. CDR1 and CDR2 (germline): ENHRY, SYGVKD. V gave up 2 bases and J gave up 3 bases, with 4 bases separating them. This CDR3 is 12 amino acids long. CDR3 DNA sequence: TGTGCCATCAGTGAGACTGAAGAGACCCAGTACTTC. Amino acids: CAISETEETQYF.

The rearrangement links TRBV4-1 to TRBJ2-7; D gene unclear. This CDR3 comprises 17 residues. V gave up 3 bases and J gave up 3 bases, with 21 bases separating them. The germline gives CDR1 MGHRA, CDR2 YSYEKL. This chain's CDR3 is CASSQIGRVRDDYEQYF. CDR3 in DNA: TGCGCCAGCAGCCAGATCGGTCGGGTGAGAGATGACTACGAGCAGTACTTC.

The genes are TRBV5-1 and TRBJ2-7, with 12 bases matching TRBD2. This CDR3 comprises 15 residues. Germline lookup yields CDR1 SGHRS and CDR2 YFSETQ. The J segment lost 2 bases and the V segment lost 4 bases, leaving 4 bases of the junction unmatched. As DNA, the CDR3 is TGCGCCAGCAGCCAAGGACTAGCGGGAACCTACGAGCAGTACTTC. Translated: CASSQGLAGTYEQYF.

This clone occurred a few times. J is TRBJ2-7 and V is TRBV6-5, with a weak D call TRBD2 (5 bases). Looked up from germline, CDR1 is MNHEY and CDR2 is SVGAGI. V lost 6 bases and J 3 bases, leaving 18 bases between the germline ends. The CDR3 length is 15 residues. CDR3 bases: TGTGCCAGCAGCCCTCGTGGAACGGGAAGCTACGAGCAGTACTTC. Protein sequence: CASSPRGTGSYEQYF.

This clone showed up just a few times. J is TRBJ2-1 and V is TRBV4-1, with D possibly matching TRBD2 (5 bases). The V gene's germline CDR1 is MGHRA and CDR2 YSYEKL. V was pared by 0 bases and J by 10 bases, with 10 bases between. CDR3 length equals 13 residues. The CDR3 region has the DNA TGCGCCAGCAGCCAAGATCCAGAGCGGGAGCAGTTCTTC. Protein product: CASSQDPEREQFF.

This clone was seen a handful of times. The rearrangement joins TRBV30 to TRBJ2-1; TRBD2 aligns across 11 bases. Per germline, CDR1 GTSNPN and CDR2 SVGIG (reference sequence). The junction had 3 bases not matched to a gene; V was cut back by 1 base and J by 4 bases. The length of the CDR3 is 15 residues. The CDR3 DNA follows: TGTGCCTGGAGTGCGGGACTAGCGGAGTACAATGAGCAGTTCTTC. It specifies CAWSAGLAEYNEQFF.

The rearrangement links TRBV29-1 to TRBJ2-1, with 7 bases fitting TRBD2. This CDR3 spans 16 amino acids. The germline V gene encodes CDR1 SQVTM and CDR2 ANQGSEA. V shed 0 bases, J shed 6 bases, and the junction held 11 bases outside the gene matches. DNA for the CDR3: TGCAGCGTTGAAGATCTAGGTGGGAGGGCCGGCAATGAGCAGTTCTTC. Translation gives CSVEDLGGRAGNEQFF.

There are a few counts of this clone. The V call is TRBV18, the J call TRBJ1-1; a possible D gene is TRBD1 (5 bases). Trimming removed 4 bases from V and 2 bases from J, with 14 bases in between. The CDR3 covers 15 residues. The germline V gene has CDR1 KGHSH and CDR2 LQKENI. CDR3: CASSLLQGKNTEAFF. CDR3 coding DNA: TGTGCCAGCTCACTGCTCCAGGGTAAAAACACTGAAGCTTTCTTT.

This clone was seen more than once but under ten times. The chain has TRBV14 and TRBJ1-1, with D perhaps TRBD1 (6 bases). This CDR3 comprises 13 residues. In germline, CDR1 is SGHDN, CDR2 FVKESK. Trimming pared 4 bases from V and 5 bases from J, leaving 11 bases between. This CDR3 reads CASSLLRGTEAFF. The CDR3 nucleotides are TGTGCCAGCAGCCTTTTAAGGGGGACTGAAGCTTTCTTT. Full variable domain (outside the CDR3, taken from reference TRBV14 and TRBJ1-1): EAGVTQFPSHSVIEKGQTVTLRCDPISGHDNLYWYRRVMGKEIKFLLHFVKESKQDESGMPNNRFLAERTGGTYSTLKVQPAELEDSGVYFCASSLLRGTEAFFGQGTRLTVV.

Ten or more counts support this clone. The CDR3 reads CASSTPGTSAPSRINEQFF. In DNA, the CDR3 is TGTGCCAGCAGCACCCCGGGGACTAGCGCCCCGAGTCGGATAAATGAGCAGTTCTTC. The J gene is TRBJ2-1, the V gene TRBV7-3, with 10 bases lining up with TRBD2. V dropped 5 bases and J dropped 7; count of bases not matched to a gene: 20. Germline lookup yields CDR1 SGHTA and CDR2 FQGTGA. The CDR3 sequence is 19 residues long.

This chain links TRBV15 with TRBJ2-7, with D perhaps matching TRBD1 (6 bases). The CDR3 spans 15 residues. The V and J ends lost 3 bases and 5 bases respectively, with 17 bases between them. In germline, CDR1 is LNHNV, CDR2 YYDKDF (reference sequence). The CDR3 here is CATSRETGSWNEQYF. CDR3 DNA sequence: TGTGCCACCAGCAGGGAGACAGGTTCGTGGAACGAGCAGTACTTC.

This clone has more than one count but fewer than ten. The rearrangement links TRBV5-1 to TRBJ2-3; weak D call: TRBD1 (5 bases). Between the trimmed V and J ends, which lost 3 bases and 0 bases, there was a span of 8 bases. The germline V gene encodes CDR1 SGHRS and CDR2 YFSETQ. There are 14 residues in the CDR3. CDR3 residues: CASSSDTSTDTQYF. DNA of the CDR3: TGCGCCAGCAGCTCGGACACGAGCACAGATACGCAGTATTTT.

This chain connects TRBV4-1 to TRBJ2-1; D remains ambiguous. The CDR3 consists of 15 residues. The V end was cut by 5 bases, the J end by 0 bases, with 11 bases between. Germline CDR1 is MGHRA and CDR2 is YSYEKL. The CDR3 sequence: CASSSWATSYNEQFF. The CDR3 nucleotides are TGCGCCAGCAGCTCTTGGGCTACCTCCTACAATGAGCAGTTCTTC.

This clone has just a few counts. The chain employs TRBV4-1 and TRBJ2-2; 7 nucleotides match TRBD1. V lost 1 base, J lost 8 bases, and 7 bases stayed unmatched. Germline-derived CDR1 and CDR2 are MGHRA and YSYEKL. This CDR3 spans 15 amino acids. CDR3 DNA: TGCGCCAGCAGCCAAGGCGACAGGGCCTTTGGGGAGCTGTTTTTT. Translating it yields CASSQGDRAFGELFF.

This clone was seen a handful of times. The rearrangement joins TRBV4-1 to TRBJ1-1; 8 bases are a match to TRBD1. V shed 5 bases and J 4 bases; nucleotides not matched to a gene: 3. Germline CDR1 MGHRA, CDR2 YSYEKL. This CDR3 is 13 amino acids long. DNA for the CDR3: TGCGCCAGCAGCAGAACAGGGGGCACTGAAGCTTTCTTT. It is translated as CASSRTGGTEAFF.

This chain connects TRBV14 to TRBJ2-7; 7 bases line up with TRBD1. Germline V gene data show CDR1 as SGHDN and CDR2 as FVKESK. After removal of 5 bases from V and 3 bases from J, the junction contained 4 bases not matched to a gene. This CDR3 is 13 amino acids long. CDR3 in DNA: TGTGCCAGCAGCGGGACAGTTTTCTACGAGCAGTACTTC. Residues: CASSGTVFYEQYF.

The chain uses TRBV7-2 and TRBJ2-7; weak D call: TRBD2 (6 bases). The CDR3 is made up of 11 amino acids. The germline V gene has CDR1 SGHTA and CDR2 FQGNSA. V lost 5 bases and J lost 7, with 9 bases in between. The CDR3 spells CASSRREEQYF. As DNA, the CDR3 is TGTGCCAGCAGCCGGAGGGAGGAGCAGTACTTC.

This clone was counted between two and nine times. J is TRBJ1-2 and V is TRBV6-4, with D tentatively TRBD1 (6 bases). CDR3 length equals 13 residues. Trimming removed 5 bases from V and 4 bases from J, with 11 bases in between. Germline CDR1 reads MRHNA; CDR2 reads SNTAGT. The CDR3 DNA reads as TGTGCCAGCAGTCAACAGGGAACCTATGGCTACACCTTC. Amino acids: CASSQQGTYGYTF.

This clone was recorded a few times. The genes are TRBV30 and TRBJ2-6; no definite D call. Trimming took 0 bases from V and 3 from J, leaving 6 bases between them. The CDR3 spans 14 residues. Germline values: CDR1 GTSNPN, CDR2 SVGIG (reference sequence). As DNA, the CDR3 is TGTGCCTGGAGTGTAGCGCTTGGGGCCAACGTCCTGACTTTC. It is translated as CAWSVALGANVLTF.

The chain links TRBV7-9 to TRBJ2-7; TRBD2 matches at 15 bases. Germline CDR1 and CDR2: SEHNR and FQNEAQ (reference sequence). There are 15 residues in the CDR3. V gave up 5 bases and J gave up 3 bases; unmatched junction bases: 2. The CDR3 coding sequence is TGTGCCAGCAGCCGGGGACTAGCGGGGGGCTACGAGCAGTACTTC. It is translated as CASSRGLAGGYEQYF.

The chain recombines TRBV4-2 with TRBJ1-1; D unresolved. CDR3 length equals 16 residues. The germline gives CDR1 LGHNA, CDR2 YNFKEQ. V lost 1 base and J 3 bases, leaving 15 bases between the germline ends. The CDR3 here is CASSQGLASGDTEAFF. For the CDR3, the DNA is TGTGCCAGCAGCCAAGGATTAGCATCGGGAGACACTGAAGCTTTCTTT.

Comments on this clone: Additional DNA sequences in this sample encode the identical CDR3. This chain connects TRBV30 to TRBJ2-5, with D possibly matching TRBD2 (5 bases). V was clipped by 3 bases and J by 4 bases, with 9 bases between them. This CDR3 contains 12 residues. From germline, CDR1 is GTSNPN and CDR2 SVGIG (reference sequence). This CDR3 reads CAWSRGSETQYF. The CDR3 DNA is TGTGCCTGGAGCCGCGGGTCAGAGACCCAGTACTTC.

This clone was observed a few times. CDR3: CASSAPKDRGLASTDTQYF. The CDR3 coding sequence is TGTGCCAGCAGCGCCCCGAAGGACAGGGGGTTGGCTAGCACAGATACGCAGTATTTT. The chain couples TRBV9 to TRBJ2-3, with 10 bases matching TRBD1. Trimming removed 3 bases from V and 0 bases from J; junction bases left unmatched: 13. This CDR3 contains 19 residues. Germline-derived CDR1 and CDR2 are SGDLS and YYNGEE.

The chain is built from TRBV9 and TRBJ2-7, with 13 bases aligning to TRBD2. Per germline, CDR1 SGDLS and CDR2 YYNGEE. The CDR3 length is 15 residues. The V segment lost 4 bases and the J segment 5 bases; nucleotides outside the gene matches: 6. In nucleotides, the CDR3 is TGTGCCAGCAGCACTAGCGGGGGGGGATACGACGAGCAGTACTTC. This gives the protein CASSTSGGGYDEQYF. The whole variable domain, filled in from reference TRBV9 and TRBJ2-7, reads DSGVTQTPKHLITATGQRVTLRCSPRSGDLSVYWYQQSLDQGLQFLIQYYNGEERAKGNILERFSAQQFPDLHSELNLSSLELGDSALYFCASSTSGGGYDEQYFGPGTRLTVT.

This clone has more than one count but fewer than ten. The V and J genes are TRBV15 and TRBJ1-4, with D maybe TRBD1 (5 bases). The CDR3 is 15 amino acids. CDR1 LNHNV and CDR2 YYDKDF come from the germline V gene (reference sequence). V lost 0 bases and J lost 4, with 9 bases in between. CDR3 in DNA: TGTGCCACCAGCAGAGATGGGGCCCTTAATGAAAAACTGTTTTTT. Protein product: CATSRDGALNEKLFF.

This clone was detected only a few times. This sequence joins TRBV4-1 and TRBJ2-1, with TRBD2 matching over 8 bases. CDR1 and CDR2 from the germline V gene are MGHRA and YSYEKL. This CDR3 comprises 16 residues. V shed 3 bases and J 3 bases; nucleotides not matched to a gene: 7. As DNA, the CDR3 is TGCGCCAGCAGCCAGCCCGGGACTAGGATCTACAATGAGCAGTTCTTC. Its translation is CASSQPGTRIYNEQFF.

The chain joins TRBV10-3 to TRBJ1-5; 10 nucleotides match TRBD1. Germline loops: CDR1 ENHRY, CDR2 SYGVKD. Unmatched junction bases numbered 4, after V lost 6 bases and J lost 2 bases. This CDR3 region has 15 residues. The CDR3 spells CAISLGTGGNQPQHF. CDR3 in DNA: TGTGCCATCAGCTTGGGGACAGGGGGCAATCAGCCCCAGCATTTT.